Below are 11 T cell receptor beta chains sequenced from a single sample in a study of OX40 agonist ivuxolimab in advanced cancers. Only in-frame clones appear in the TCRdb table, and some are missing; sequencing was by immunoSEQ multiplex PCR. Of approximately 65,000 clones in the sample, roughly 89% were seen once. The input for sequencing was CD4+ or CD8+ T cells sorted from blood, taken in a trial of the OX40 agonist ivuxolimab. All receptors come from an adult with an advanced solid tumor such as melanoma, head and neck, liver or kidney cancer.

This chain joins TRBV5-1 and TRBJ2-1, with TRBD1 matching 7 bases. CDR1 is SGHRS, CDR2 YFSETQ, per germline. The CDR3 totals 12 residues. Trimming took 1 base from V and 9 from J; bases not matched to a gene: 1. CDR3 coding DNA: TGCGCCAGCAGCTTGACAGGGGCTGAGCAGTTCTTC. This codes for CASSLTGAEQFF. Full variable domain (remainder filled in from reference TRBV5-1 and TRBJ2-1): KAGVTQTPRYLIKTRGQQVTLSCSPISGHRSVSWYQQTPGQGLQFLFEYFSETQRNKGNFPGRFSGRQFSNSRSEMNVSTLELGDSALYLCASSLTGAEQFFGPGTRLTVL.

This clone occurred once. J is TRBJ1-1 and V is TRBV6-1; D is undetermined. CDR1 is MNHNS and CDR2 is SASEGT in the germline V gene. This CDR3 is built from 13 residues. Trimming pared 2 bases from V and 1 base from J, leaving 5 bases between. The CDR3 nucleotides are TGTGCCAGCAGTGAAATGCAGAACACTGAAGCTTTCTTT. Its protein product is CASSEMQNTEAFF.

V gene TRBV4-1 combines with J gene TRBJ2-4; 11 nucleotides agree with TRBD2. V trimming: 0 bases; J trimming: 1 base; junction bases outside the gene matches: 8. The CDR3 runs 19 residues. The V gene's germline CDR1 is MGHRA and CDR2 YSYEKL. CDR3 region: CASSQDLAGGVRAKNIQYF. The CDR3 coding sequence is TGCGCCAGCAGCCAAGATCTAGCGGGGGGCGTAAGGGCCAAAAACATTCAGTACTTC.

The CDR3 loop reads CASSAPTGQKETQYF. The CDR3 region has the DNA TGTGCCAGCAGCGCCCCAACCGGACAAAAAGAGACCCAGTACTTC. The rearrangement uses TRBV11-2 and TRBJ2-5; D is possibly TRBD1 (5 bases). CDR3 length: 15 amino acids. The ends were cut back, 5 bases at V and 3 bases at J, with 16 bases in the middle. Germline loops: CDR1 SGHAT, CDR2 FQNNGV.

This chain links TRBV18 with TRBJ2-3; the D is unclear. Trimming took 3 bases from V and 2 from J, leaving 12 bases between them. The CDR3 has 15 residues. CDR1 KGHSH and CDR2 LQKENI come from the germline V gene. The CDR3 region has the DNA TGTGCCAGCTCACCCCAACAGAGAAACACAGATACGCAGTATTTT. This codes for CASSPQQRNTDTQYF.

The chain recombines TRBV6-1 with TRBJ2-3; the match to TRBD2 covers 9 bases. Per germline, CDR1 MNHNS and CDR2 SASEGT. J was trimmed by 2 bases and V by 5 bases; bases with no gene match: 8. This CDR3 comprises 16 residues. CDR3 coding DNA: TGTGCCAGCAGTAAAGAAAAGCGGGGGGTCACAGATACGCAGTATTTT. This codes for CASSKEKRGVTDTQYF.

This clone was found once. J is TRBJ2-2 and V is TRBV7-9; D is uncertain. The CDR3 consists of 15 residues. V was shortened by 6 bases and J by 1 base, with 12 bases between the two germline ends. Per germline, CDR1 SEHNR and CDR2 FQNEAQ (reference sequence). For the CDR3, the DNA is TGTGCCAGCAGTTCCGATTGGGTGAACACCGGGGAGCTGTTTTTT. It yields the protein CASSSDWVNTGELFF.

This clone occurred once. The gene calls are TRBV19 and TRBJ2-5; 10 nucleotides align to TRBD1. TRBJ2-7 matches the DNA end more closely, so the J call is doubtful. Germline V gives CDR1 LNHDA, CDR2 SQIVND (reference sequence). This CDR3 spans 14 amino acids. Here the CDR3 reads CASSIGQGAYEQYF. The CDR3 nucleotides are TGTGCCAGTAGTATAGGACAGGGGGCTTACGAGCAGTACTTC.

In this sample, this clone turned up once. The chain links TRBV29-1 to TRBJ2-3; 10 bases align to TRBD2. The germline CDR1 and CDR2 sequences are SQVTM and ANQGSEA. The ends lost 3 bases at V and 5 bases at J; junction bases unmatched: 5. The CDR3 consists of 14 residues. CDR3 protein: CSVDSGGRGDTQYF. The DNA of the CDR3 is TGCAGCGTTGATAGCGGGGGGCGGGGAGATACGCAGTATTTT.

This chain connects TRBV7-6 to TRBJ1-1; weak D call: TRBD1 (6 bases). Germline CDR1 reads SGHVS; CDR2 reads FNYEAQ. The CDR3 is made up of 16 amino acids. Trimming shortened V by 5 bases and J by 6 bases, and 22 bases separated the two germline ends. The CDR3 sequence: CASSGGARGNYAEAFF. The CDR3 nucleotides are TGTGCCAGCAGCGGCGGGGCTAGGGGGAATTACGCTGAAGCTTTCTTT.

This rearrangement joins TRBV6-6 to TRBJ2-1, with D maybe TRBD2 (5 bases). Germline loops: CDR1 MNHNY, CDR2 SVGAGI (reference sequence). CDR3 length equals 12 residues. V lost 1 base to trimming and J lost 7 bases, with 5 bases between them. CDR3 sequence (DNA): TGTGCCAGCAGTTACTGGGAGAATGAGCAGTTCTTC. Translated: CASSYWENEQFF.